This T cell receptor beta chain was identified in a study of tumor-infiltrating lymphocytes in primary liver carcinoma. As for the study in general: The tumors, T1-T3 N0M0 lesions, were roughly 4.2 to 11 cm across. Each of the samples returned roughly 3.65 to 7.5 million productive TCRbeta reads (a yield similar across tissue types).

A primer matching the constant region was used to make TCR beta cDNA from approximately 0.45 ug of total RNA. Three nested multiplex PCR rounds, a slightly modified ARM-PCR, produced the libraries for TCR beta. Running roughly 10 cycles apiece, the first two PCR rounds relied on TRBV1-TRBV30 forward primers together with a C-beta reverse primer. TCRdb reprocessed the multiplex PCR reads with MiXCR, giving one entry per CDR3 protein. The sample holds more than 45,000 distinct CDR3 sequences, around 79% seen once. Comment on this clonotype: The junction departs from germline at one end; a sequencing error may be responsible.

The CDR3 sequence is 15 residues long. Co-extraction of RNA and DNA was performed on about 20-33 mg of unsorted bulk tissue. Patients diagnosed with primary liver carcinoma received treatment through surgical resection. Five distinct regions per tumor were sampled. This receptor was identified in a middle-aged man with primary liver carcinoma and hepatitis B virus infection. This sequence joins TRBV12-3 or TRBV12-4 and TRBJ1-1; D may be TRBD1 (6 bases). The specimen sequenced was liver tumor tissue from sampling region 3. The subset denotes: tumor region T3, left-lateral pole. The CDR3 region has the DNA TGTGCCATCAGTAAAGCGGACAGTCTTAACATTGAAGCTTTCTTT. It specifies CAISKADSLNIEAFF.